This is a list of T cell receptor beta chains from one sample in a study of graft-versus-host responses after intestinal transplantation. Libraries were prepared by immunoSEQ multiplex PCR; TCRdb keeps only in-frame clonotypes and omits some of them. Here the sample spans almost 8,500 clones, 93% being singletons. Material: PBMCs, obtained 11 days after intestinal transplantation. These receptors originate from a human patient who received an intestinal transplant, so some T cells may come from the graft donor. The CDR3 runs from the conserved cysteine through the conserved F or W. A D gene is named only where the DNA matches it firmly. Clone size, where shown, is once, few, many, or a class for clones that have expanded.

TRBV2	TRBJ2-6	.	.	CASLADSGANVLTF	TGTGCCAGCTTGGCGGACTCTGGGGCCAACGTCCTGACTTTC
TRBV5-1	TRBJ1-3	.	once	CASSFGGLTSGNTIYF	TGCGCCAGCAGCTTCGGGGGACTAACCTCTGGAAACACCATATATTTT
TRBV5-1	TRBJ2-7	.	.	CASSLVGGDYEQYF	TGCGCCAGCAGCTTGGTAGGGGGGGACTACGAGCAGTACTTC
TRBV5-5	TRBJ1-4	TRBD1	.	CASSLGTGINEKLFF	TGTGCCAGCAGCTTGGGGACAGGGATTAATGAAAAACTGTTTTTT
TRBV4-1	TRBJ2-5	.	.	CASSASRDFEQETQYF	TGCGCCAGCAGCGCGAGCCGGGACTTCGAGCAAGAGACCCAGTACTTC
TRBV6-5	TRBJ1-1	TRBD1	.	CASSYREGAMNTEAFF	TGTGCCAGCAGTTACCGGGAGGGGGCCATGAACACTGAAGCTTTCTTT
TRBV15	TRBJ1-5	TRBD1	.	CATSRVTGGYSNQPQHF	TGTGCCACCAGCAGAGTAACAGGGGGATATAGCAATCAGCCCCAGCATTTT
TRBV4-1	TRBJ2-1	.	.	CASSQVGAPGGEQFF	TGCGCCAGCAGCCAAGTGGGGGCCCCGGGTGGTGAGCAGTTCTTC
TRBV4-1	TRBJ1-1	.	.	CASSLGGFTEAFF	TGCGCCAGCAGCTTAGGGGGTTTCACTGAAGCTTTCTTT
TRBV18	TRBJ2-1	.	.	CASSPGGGDYNEQFF	TGTGCCAGCTCACCTGGAGGAGGGGACTACAATGAGCAGTTCTTC
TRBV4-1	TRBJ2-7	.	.	CASSQDWGFVAGEQYF	TGCGCCAGCAGCCAAGATTGGGGCTTTGTCGCGGGGGAGCAGTACTTC
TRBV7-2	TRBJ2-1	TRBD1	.	CASSYSGTGFYEQFF	TGTGCCAGCAGCTACTCCGGGACAGGGTTCTATGAGCAGTTCTTC
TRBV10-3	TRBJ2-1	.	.	CAISEPKYPGLLNEQFF	TGTGCCATCAGTGAGCCAAAATACCCGGGACTCCTCAATGAGCAGTTCTTC
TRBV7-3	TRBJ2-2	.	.	CASSPSWTMNTGELFF	TGTGCCAGCAGCCCGAGCTGGACTATGAACACCGGGGAGCTGTTTTTT
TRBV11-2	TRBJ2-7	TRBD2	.	CASSLDGRLAGPPYEQYF	TGTGCCAGCAGCTTAGATGGGAGACTAGCGGGGCCTCCCTACGAGCAGTACTTC
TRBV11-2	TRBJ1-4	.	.	CASSLYRPGEKLFF	TGTGCCAGCAGCTTATACAGACCTGGGGAAAAACTGTTTTTT
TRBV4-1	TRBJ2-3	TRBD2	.	CASSQDPASGERDTQYF	TGCGCCAGCAGCCAAGATCCCGCTAGCGGAGAGAGAGATACGCAGTATTTT
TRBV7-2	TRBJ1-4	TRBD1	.	CASSSQGRGEKLFF	TGTGCCAGCAGCTCACAGGGGCGGGGTGAAAAACTGTTTTTT
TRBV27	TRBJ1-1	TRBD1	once	CASSLTGTGNTEAFF	TGTGCCAGCAGTTTGACCGGGACAGGGAACACTGAAGCTTTCTTT
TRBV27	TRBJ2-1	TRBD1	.	CASAGTGGIHDEQFF	TGTGCCAGCGCGGGGACAGGGGGCATTCATGATGAGCAGTTCTTC
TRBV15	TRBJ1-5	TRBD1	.	CATSRENRGGQPQHF	TGTGCCACCAGCAGAGAGAACAGGGGGGGGCAGCCCCAGCATTTT
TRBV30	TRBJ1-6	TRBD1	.	CAWSVLGQNSSPLHF	TGTGCCTGGAGTGTACTGGGACAGAACTCTTCACCCCTCCACTTT
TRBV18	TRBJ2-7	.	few	CASSLFRSEQYF	TGTGCCAGCTCACTTTTCCGGTCCGAGCAGTACTTC
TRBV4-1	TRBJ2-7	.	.	CASSQDSGSTYEQYF	TGCGCCAGCAGCCAAGATAGTGGGAGTACCTACGAGCAGTACTTC
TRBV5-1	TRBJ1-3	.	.	CASSFTGDSGNTIYF	TGCGCCAGCAGCTTTACAGGAGACTCTGGAAACACCATATATTTT
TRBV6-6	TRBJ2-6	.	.	CASSGQAGANVLTF	TGTGCCAGCAGTGGACAAGCTGGGGCCAACGTCCTGACTTTC
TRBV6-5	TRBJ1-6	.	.	CASTAGVYGNSPLHF	TGTGCCAGCACAGCAGGGGTGTACGGTAATTCACCCCTCCACTTT
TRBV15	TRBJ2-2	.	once	CATSNPRWQNTGELFF	TGTGCCACCAGCAACCCCAGGTGGCAGAACACCGGGGAGCTGTTTTTT
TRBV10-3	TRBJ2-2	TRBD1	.	CAISTNRGPGTGELFF	TGTGCCATCAGTACCAACAGGGGCCCGGGCACCGGGGAGCTGTTTTTT
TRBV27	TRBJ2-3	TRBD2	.	CASRTWGLRTDTQYF	TGTGCCAGTAGAACCTGGGGACTACGCACAGATACGCAGTATTTT
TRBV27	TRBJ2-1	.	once	CASSSSLREQFF	TGTGCCAGCAGTTCATCCCTCCGTGAGCAGTTCTTC
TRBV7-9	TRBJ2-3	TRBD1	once	CASSLTGGSADTQYF	TGTGCCAGCAGCCTGACAGGGGGCTCCGCAGATACGCAGTATTTT
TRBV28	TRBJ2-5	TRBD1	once	CASSFSTGKTQYF	TGTGCCAGCAGTTTCTCGACAGGGAAGACCCAGTACTTC
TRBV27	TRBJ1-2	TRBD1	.	CASSLLGQGARGYTF	TGTGCCAGCAGTTTACTCGGACAGGGGGCGCGTGGCTACACCTTC
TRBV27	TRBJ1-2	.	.	CASRLREGGGNYGYTF	TGTGCCAGTCGGCTGCGAGAGGGCGGGGGTAACTATGGCTACACCTTC
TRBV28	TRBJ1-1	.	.	CASGSNRMNTEAFF	TGTGCCAGCGGCTCGAACAGAATGAACACTGAAGCTTTCTTT
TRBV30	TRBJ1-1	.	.	CAWSSGAFF	TGTGCCTGGAGTAGCGGGGCTTTCTTT
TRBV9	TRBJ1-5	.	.	CASSAAGSSNQPQHF	TGTGCCAGCAGCGCCGCCGGGAGTAGCAATCAGCCCCAGCATTTT
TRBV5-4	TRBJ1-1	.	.	CASSFGETEAFF	TGTGCCAGCAGCTTCGGGGAAACTGAAGCTTTCTTT
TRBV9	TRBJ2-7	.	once	CASSPAGHWSSYEQYF	TGTGCCAGCAGCCCAGCGGGACATTGGAGCTCCTACGAGCAGTACTTC
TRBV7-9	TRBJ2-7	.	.	CASSRVPSYEQYF	TGTGCCAGCAGCCGGGTCCCCTCCTACGAGCAGTACTTC
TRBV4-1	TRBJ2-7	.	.	CASSLGPEGDNEQYF	TGCGCCAGCAGCCTAGGTCCAGAAGGGGACAACGAGCAGTACTTC
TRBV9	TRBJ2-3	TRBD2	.	CASSVLAGDTDTQYF	TGTGCCAGCAGCGTGCTAGCGGGGGACACAGATACGCAGTATTTT
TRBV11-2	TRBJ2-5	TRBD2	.	CASSLDGGEETQYF	TGTGCCAGCAGCTTAGACGGGGGGGAAGAGACCCAGTACTTC
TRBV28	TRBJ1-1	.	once	CASSFDSFTEAFF	TGTGCCAGCAGTTTTGACAGTTTCACTGAAGCTTTCTTT
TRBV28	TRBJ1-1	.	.	CASPSVQGNTEAFF	TGTGCCAGCCCATCCGTCCAGGGGAACACTGAAGCTTTCTTT
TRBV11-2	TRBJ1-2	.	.	CASSSGHLYGYTF	TGTGCCAGCAGCTCGGGACACCTATATGGCTACACCTTC
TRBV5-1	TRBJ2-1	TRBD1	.	CASSSDREGNEQFF	TGCGCCAGCAGCTCTGACAGGGAAGGCAATGAGCAGTTCTTC
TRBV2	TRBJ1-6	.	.	CASSERLQVYNSPLHF	TGTGCCAGCAGTGAACGGCTACAGGTATATAATTCACCCCTCCACTTT
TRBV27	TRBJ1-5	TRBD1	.	CASRGKQGAQPQHF	TGTGCCAGCAGAGGAAAACAGGGGGCTCAGCCCCAGCATTTT
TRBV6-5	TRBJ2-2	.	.	CASSIIGAGELFF	TGTGCCAGCAGTATTATAGGAGCCGGGGAGCTGTTTTTT